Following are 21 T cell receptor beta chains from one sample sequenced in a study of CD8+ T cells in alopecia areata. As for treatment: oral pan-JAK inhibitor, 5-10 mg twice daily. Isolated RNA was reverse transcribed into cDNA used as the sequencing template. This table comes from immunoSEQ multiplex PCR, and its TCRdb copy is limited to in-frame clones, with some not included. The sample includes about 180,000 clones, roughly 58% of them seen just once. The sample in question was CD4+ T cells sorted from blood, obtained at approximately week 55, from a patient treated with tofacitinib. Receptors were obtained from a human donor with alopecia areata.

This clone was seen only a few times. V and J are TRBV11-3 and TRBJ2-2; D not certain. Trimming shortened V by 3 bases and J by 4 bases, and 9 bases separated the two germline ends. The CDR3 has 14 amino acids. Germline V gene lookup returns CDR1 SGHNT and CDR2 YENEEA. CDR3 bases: TGTGCCAGCAGCTTCCCGGGTGGCACCGGGGAGCTGTTTTTT. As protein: CASSFPGGTGELFF. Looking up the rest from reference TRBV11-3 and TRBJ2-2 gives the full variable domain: EAGVVQSPRYKIIEKKQPVAFWCNPISGHNTLYWYLQNLGQGPELLIRYENEEAVDDSQLPKDRFSAERLKGVDSTLKIQPAELGDSAVYLCASSFPGGTGELFFGEGSRLTVL.

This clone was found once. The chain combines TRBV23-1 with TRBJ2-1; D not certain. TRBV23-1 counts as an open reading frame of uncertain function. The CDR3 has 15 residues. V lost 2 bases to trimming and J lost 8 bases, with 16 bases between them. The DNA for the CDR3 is TGCGCCAGCAGTCAAAGGCGAAAGCCTTCCGATGAGCAGTTCTTC. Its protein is CASSQRRKPSDEQFF.

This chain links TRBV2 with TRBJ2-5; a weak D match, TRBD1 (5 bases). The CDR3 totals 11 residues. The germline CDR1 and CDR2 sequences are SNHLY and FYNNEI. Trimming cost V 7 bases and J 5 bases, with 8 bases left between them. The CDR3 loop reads CASKGMETQYF. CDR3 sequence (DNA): TGTGCCAGCAAGGGGATGGAGACCCAGTACTTC.

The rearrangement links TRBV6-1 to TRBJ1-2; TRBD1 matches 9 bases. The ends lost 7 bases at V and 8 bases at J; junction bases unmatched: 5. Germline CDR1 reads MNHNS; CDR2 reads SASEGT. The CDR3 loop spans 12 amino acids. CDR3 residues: CASTRQGEGYTF. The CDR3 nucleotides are TGTGCCAGCACCAGACAGGGGGAAGGCTACACCTTC.

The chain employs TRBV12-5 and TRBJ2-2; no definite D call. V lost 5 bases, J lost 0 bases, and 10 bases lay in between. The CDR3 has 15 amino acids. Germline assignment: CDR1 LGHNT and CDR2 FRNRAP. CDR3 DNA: TGTGCTAGTGGTCCTCTGGACCCGAACACCGGGGAGCTGTTTTTT. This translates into CASGPLDPNTGELFF.

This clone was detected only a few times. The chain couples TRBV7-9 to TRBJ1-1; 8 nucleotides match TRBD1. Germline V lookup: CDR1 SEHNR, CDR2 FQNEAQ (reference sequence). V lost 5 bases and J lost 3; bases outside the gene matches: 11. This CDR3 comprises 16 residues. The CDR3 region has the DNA TGTGCCAGCAGCCCACAAATCAGGGGGCGGTACACTGAAGCTTTCTTT. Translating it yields CASSPQIRGRYTEAFF. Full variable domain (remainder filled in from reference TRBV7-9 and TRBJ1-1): DTGVSQNPRHKITKRGQNVTFRCDPISEHNRLYWYRQTLGQGPEFLTYFQNEAQLEKSRLLSDRFSAERPKGSFSTLEIQRTEQGDSAMYLCASSPQIRGRYTEAFFGQGTRLTVV.

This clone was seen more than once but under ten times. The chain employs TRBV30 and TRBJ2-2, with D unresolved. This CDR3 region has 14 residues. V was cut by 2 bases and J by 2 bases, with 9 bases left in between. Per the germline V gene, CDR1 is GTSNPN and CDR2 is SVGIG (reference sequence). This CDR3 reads CAWSLARNTGELFF. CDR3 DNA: TGTGCCTGGAGTTTAGCTCGAAACACCGGGGAGCTGTTTTTT.

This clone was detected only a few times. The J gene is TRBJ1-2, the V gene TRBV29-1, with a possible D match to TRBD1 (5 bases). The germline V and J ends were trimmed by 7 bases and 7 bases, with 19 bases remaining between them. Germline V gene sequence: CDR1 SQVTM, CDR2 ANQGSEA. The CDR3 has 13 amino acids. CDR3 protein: CSGGAQEEGGYTF. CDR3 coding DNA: TGCAGCGGTGGGGCACAGGAAGAGGGTGGCTACACCTTC.

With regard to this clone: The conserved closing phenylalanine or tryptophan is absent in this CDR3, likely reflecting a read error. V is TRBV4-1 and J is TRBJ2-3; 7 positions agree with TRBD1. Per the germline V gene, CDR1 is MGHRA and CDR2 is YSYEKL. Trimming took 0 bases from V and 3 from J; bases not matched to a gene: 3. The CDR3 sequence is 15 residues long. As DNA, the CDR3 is TGCGCCAGCAGCCAAGATTGGGGACAGACAGATACGCAGTATTAT. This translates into CASSQDWGQTDTQYY.

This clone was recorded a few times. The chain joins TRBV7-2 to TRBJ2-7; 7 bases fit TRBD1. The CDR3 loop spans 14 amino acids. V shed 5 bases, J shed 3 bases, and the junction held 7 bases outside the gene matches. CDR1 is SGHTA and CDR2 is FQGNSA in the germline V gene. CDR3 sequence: CASSPGTALYEQYF. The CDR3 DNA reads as TGTGCCAGCAGCCCCGGGACAGCGCTCTACGAGCAGTACTTC.

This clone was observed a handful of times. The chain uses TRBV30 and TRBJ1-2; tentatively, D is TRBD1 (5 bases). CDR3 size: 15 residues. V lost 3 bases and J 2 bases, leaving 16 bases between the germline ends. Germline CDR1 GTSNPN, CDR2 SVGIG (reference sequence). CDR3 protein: CAWRVRGSGNYGYTF. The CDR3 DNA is TGTGCCTGGAGGGTTAGGGGCTCCGGCAACTATGGCTACACCTTC.

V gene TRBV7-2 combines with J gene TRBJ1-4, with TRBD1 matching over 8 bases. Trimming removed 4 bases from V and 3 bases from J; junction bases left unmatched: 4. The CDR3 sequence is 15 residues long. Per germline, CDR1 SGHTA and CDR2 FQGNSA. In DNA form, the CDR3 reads TGTGCCAGCAGCTACCAGGGGGCGGCTAATGAAAAACTGTTTTTT. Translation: CASSYQGAANEKLFF.

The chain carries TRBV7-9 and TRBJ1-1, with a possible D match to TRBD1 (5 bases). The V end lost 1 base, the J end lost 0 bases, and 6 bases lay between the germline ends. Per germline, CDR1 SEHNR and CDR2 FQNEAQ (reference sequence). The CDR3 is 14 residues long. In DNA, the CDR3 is TGTGCCAGCAGCTTAGGGGGCATGAACACTGAAGCTTTCTTT. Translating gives CASSLGGMNTEAFF.

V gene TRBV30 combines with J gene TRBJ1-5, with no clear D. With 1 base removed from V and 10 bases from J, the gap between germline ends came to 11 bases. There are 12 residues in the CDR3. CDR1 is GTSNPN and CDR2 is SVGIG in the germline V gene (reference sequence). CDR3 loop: CAWSAGPSPQHF. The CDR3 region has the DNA TGTGCCTGGAGTGCCGGACCCTCTCCCCAGCATTTT.

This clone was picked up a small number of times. This CDR3 is CATRGVANTGELFF. CDR3 sequence (DNA): TGTGCCACCAGGGGAGTGGCGAACACCGGGGAGCTGTTTTTT. The V gene is TRBV2, the J gene TRBJ2-2; D is perhaps TRBD1 (6 bases). There are 14 residues in the CDR3. Germline lookup yields CDR1 SNHLY and CDR2 FYNNEI. Trimming cost V 10 bases and J 0 bases, with 12 bases left between them.

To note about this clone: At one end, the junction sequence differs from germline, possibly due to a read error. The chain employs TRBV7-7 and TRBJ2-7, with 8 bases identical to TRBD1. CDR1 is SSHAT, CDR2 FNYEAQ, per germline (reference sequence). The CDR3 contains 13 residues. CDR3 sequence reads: CASSLATGAEQYF. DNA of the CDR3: TGTGCTAGCAGCTTAGCGACAGGGGCCGAGCAGTACTTC.

CDR3 nucleotide sequence: TGTGCCAGCAGTGGATTAGTGGGACACTACGAGCAGTACTTC. This encodes CASSGLVGHYEQYF. The V gene is TRBV25-1, the J gene TRBJ2-7; D possibly corresponds to TRBD1 (6 bases). The CDR3 contains 14 residues. Germline V lookup: CDR1 MGHDK, CDR2 SYGVNS. Between the trimmed V and J ends, which lost 4 bases and 3 bases, there was a span of 13 bases.

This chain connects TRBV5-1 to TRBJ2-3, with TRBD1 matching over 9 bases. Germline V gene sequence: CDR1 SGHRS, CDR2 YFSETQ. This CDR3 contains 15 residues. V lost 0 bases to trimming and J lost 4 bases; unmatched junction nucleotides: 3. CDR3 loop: CASSLVGQGADTQYF. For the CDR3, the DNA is TGCGCCAGCAGCTTGGTGGGACAGGGAGCAGATACGCAGTATTTT.

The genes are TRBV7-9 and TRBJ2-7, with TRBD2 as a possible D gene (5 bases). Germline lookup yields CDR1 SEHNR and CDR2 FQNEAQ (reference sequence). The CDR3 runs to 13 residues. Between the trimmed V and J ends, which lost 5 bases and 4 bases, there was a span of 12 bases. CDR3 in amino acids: CASSPDTRYEQYF. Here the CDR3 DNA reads TGTGCCAGCAGCCCAGACACTAGGTACGAGCAGTACTTC. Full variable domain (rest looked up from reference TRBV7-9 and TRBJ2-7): DTGVSQNPRHKITKRGQNVTFRCDPISEHNRLYWYRQTLGQGPEFLTYFQNEAQLEKSRLLSDRFSAERPKGSFSTLEIQRTEQGDSAMYLCASSPDTRYEQYFGPGTRLTVT.

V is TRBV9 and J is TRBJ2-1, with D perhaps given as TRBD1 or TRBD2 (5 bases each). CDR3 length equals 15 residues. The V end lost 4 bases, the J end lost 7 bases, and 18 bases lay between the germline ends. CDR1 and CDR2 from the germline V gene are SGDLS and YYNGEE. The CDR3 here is CASSIRWDAGNEQFF. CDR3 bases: TGTGCCAGCAGCATCCGGTGGGACGCAGGTAATGAGCAGTTCTTC.

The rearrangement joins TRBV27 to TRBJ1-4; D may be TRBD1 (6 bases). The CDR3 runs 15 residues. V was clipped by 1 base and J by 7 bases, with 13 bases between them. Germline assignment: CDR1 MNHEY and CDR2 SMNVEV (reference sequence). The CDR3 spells CASSLYLQGTEKLFF. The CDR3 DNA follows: TGTGCCAGCAGTTTATATTTACAGGGCACTGAAAAACTGTTTTTT.